This T cell receptor (beta chain) was observed in a study of T cell repertoires in cytomegalovirus infection. Findings and caveats of the study: Totalled public TCR beta family frequency picked out people who carried CMV plus the relevant HLA. The ex vivo response showed dominance by HLA-C-restricted CMV-specific TCR beta clonotypes.

A single record per CDR3 protein comes from TCRdb applying MiXCR to the reads. The sample includes about 920,000 distinct CDR3 sequences, approximately 32% of them seen just once. Trimming cost V 4 bases and J 0 bases, with 14 bases left between them. CDR3 length: 16 residues. CDR1 MNHEY and CDR2 SMNVEV come from the germline V gene (reference sequence). A note on this clonotype: What it recognizes is unknown.

V gene TRBV27 combines with J gene TRBJ2-3; maybe TRBD2 (5 bases). The specimen comprised cultured CD8+ T cells from PBMCs, sampled from culture after CMV antigen stimulation. This TCR was sampled from a human donor in good health (CMV status not recorded). Some clones in this sample may be carry-over from other donors' samples. CDR3 amino acids: CASSSVFGVSTDTQYF. CDR3 nucleotide sequence: TGTGCCAGCAGTTCAGTGTTCGGGGTGAGCACAGATACGCAGTATTTT.